The clone carrying this T cell receptor beta chain was recorded once. TCRdb keeps only in-frame clones here, not all; method: immunoSEQ multiplex PCR. The table has 250,000 or so clones, approximately 80% seen once. CDR3 length: 19 residues. Germline V gene data show CDR1 as SGHNT and CDR2 as YENEEA. The J segment lost 0 bases and the V segment lost 5 bases, leaving 10 bases of the junction unmatched. This record belongs to a study of blood T cell repertoires in COVID-19. The sequencing sample was made of peripheral blood. The source of this sequence is a man aged 35-49 years who had recovered from COVID-19. The genes are TRBV11-3 and TRBJ2-4, with 13 positions matching TRBD2. The CDR3 loop reads CASSLHGTSGALAKNIQYF. CDR3 DNA sequence: TGTGCCAGCAGCCTACACGGGACTAGCGGGGCACTAGCCAAAAACATTCAGTACTTC.